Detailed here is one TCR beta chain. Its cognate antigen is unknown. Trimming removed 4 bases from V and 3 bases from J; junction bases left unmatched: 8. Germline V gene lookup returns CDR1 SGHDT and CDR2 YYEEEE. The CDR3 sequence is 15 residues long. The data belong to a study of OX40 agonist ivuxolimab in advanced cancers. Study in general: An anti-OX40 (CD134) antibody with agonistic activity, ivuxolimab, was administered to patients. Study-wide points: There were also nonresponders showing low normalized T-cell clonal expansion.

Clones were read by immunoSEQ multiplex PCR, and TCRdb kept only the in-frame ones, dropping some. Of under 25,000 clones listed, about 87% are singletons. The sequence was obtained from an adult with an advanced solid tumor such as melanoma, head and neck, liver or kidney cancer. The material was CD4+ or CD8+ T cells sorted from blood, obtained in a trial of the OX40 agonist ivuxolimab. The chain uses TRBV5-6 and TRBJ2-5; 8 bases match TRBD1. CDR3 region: CASSIGQGGKETQYF. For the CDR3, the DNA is TGTGCCAGCAGCATCGGACAGGGCGGGAAAGAGACCCAGTACTTC.